A selection of T cell receptor beta chains follows, all from one sample in a study of regulatory T cells in long-lasting Graves disease. TCRdb reprocessed the multiplex PCR reads with MiXCR, giving one entry per CDR3 protein. The sample lists about 620,000 distinct CDR3 sequences; roughly 15% were seen once. These sequences were also reported in another study, on T cells in Graves' hyperthyroidism and ophthalmopathy.

Material: peripheral blood mononuclear cells (PBMCs), obtained at new diagnosis, from a patient treated with antithyroid drugs. Receptors originate from a woman aged 25 to 39 with Graves disease. CDR3s include the opening cysteine and the closing phenylalanine or tryptophan. The order of the fields is J gene, D gene, CDR3 length, V gene, clone size, CDR3 protein, CDR3 DNA. A D gene is named only where the DNA matches it firmly. Size tells how often a clone was seen (once, few, many) or the class of an expanded clone, and some rows leave it out.

j_call: TRBJ2-2
d_call: NA
cdr3_length: 16
v_call: TRBV11-2
clone_size: NA
cdr3_aa: CASSDSPGANTGELFF
cdr3_nt: TGTGCCAGCAGTGACTCTCCGGGCGCGAACACCGGGGAGCTGTTTTTT

j_call: TRBJ2-3
d_call: NA
cdr3_length: 16
v_call: TRBV7-8
clone_size: NA
cdr3_aa: CASSPQGLADTDTQYF
cdr3_nt: TGTGCCAGCAGCCCCCAGGGGTTAGCGGACACAGATACGCAGTATTTT

j_call: TRBJ1-2
d_call: TRBD1
cdr3_length: 15
v_call: TRBV24-1
clone_size: NA
cdr3_aa: CATSDHRGLVYGYTF
cdr3_nt: TGTGCCACCAGTGATCACAGGGGGCTTGTCTATGGCTACACCTTC

j_call: TRBJ2-1
d_call: NA
cdr3_length: 17
v_call: TRBV11-2
clone_size: many
cdr3_aa: CASSPPGQVRSYNEQFF
cdr3_nt: TGTGCCAGCAGCCCGCCCGGGCAGGTCCGCTCCTACAATGAGCAGTTCTTC

j_call: TRBJ1-1
d_call: TRBD1
cdr3_length: 14
v_call: TRBV12-3/TRBV12-4
clone_size: NA
cdr3_aa: CASSTNRQGTEAFF
cdr3_nt: TGTGCCAGCAGTACCAACAGACAGGGGACTGAAGCTTTCTTT

j_call: TRBJ2-7
d_call: NA
cdr3_length: 14
v_call: TRBV30
clone_size: NA
cdr3_aa: CAWSVPGYSYEQYF
cdr3_nt: TGTGCCTGGAGTGTACCCGGGTACTCCTACGAGCAGTACTTC

j_call: TRBJ2-3
d_call: TRBD2
cdr3_length: 16
v_call: TRBV7-3
clone_size: many
cdr3_aa: CASSRGTGTRSDTQYF
cdr3_nt: TGTGCCAGCAGCCGGGGAACCGGGACTAGAAGCGATACGCAGTATTTT

j_call: TRBJ1-2
d_call: NA
cdr3_length: 15
v_call: TRBV19
clone_size: NA
cdr3_aa: CASSITGQSSYGYTF
cdr3_nt: TGTGCCAGTAGTATCACTGGACAGTCCAGCTATGGCTACACCTTC

j_call: TRBJ1-6
d_call: NA
cdr3_length: 15
v_call: TRBV19
clone_size: few
cdr3_aa: CASSIRREFYSPLHF
cdr3_nt: TGTGCCAGTAGTATTCGCCGTGAGTTTTACTCACCCCTCCACTTT

j_call: TRBJ1-6
d_call: TRBD1
cdr3_length: 19
v_call: TRBV3-1
clone_size: NA
cdr3_aa: CASSQDRFPKSSYNSPLHF
cdr3_nt: TGTGCCAGCAGCCAGGACAGGTTCCCTAAGAGCTCCTATAATTCACCCCTCCACTTT

j_call: TRBJ2-7
d_call: NA
cdr3_length: 14
v_call: TRBV10-2
clone_size: many
cdr3_aa: CASSESRARGEQYF
cdr3_nt: TGCGCCAGCAGTGAGTCGAGGGCGAGGGGAGAGCAGTACTTC

j_call: TRBJ2-7
d_call: TRBD2
cdr3_length: 17
v_call: TRBV6-2/TRBV6-3
clone_size: few
cdr3_aa: CASSYPDGPSGAYEQYF
cdr3_nt: TGTGCCAGCAGTTACCCGGATGGGCCTAGCGGGGCCTACGAGCAGTACTTC

j_call: TRBJ2-7
d_call: NA
cdr3_length: 14
v_call: TRBV12-3/TRBV12-4
clone_size: many
cdr3_aa: CASSLAGGKNEQYF
cdr3_nt: TGTGCCAGCAGTTTAGCAGGGGGGAAGAACGAGCAGTACTTC

j_call: TRBJ1-2
d_call: TRBD1
cdr3_length: 15
v_call: TRBV7-2
clone_size: once
cdr3_aa: CASSFLFDREDGYTF
cdr3_nt: TGTGCCAGCAGCTTCTTGTTTGACAGGGAGGACGGCTACACCTTC

j_call: TRBJ2-5
d_call: TRBD1
cdr3_length: 12
v_call: TRBV29-1
clone_size: many
cdr3_aa: CSVRGGAETQYF
cdr3_nt: TGCAGCGTAAGAGGGGGCGCAGAGACCCAGTACTTC

j_call: TRBJ1-5
d_call: NA
cdr3_length: 16
v_call: TRBV20-1
clone_size: many
cdr3_aa: CSARTGGQGVFQPQHF
cdr3_nt: TGCAGTGCTCGAACTGGGGGCCAGGGAGTTTTTCAGCCCCAGCATTTT

j_call: TRBJ2-1
d_call: TRBD2
cdr3_length: 16
v_call: TRBV20-1
clone_size: few
cdr3_aa: CSARGFFLAEYNEQFF
cdr3_nt: TGCAGTGCTAGAGGGTTTTTCCTAGCGGAGTACAATGAGCAGTTCTTC

j_call: TRBJ1-6
d_call: NA
cdr3_length: 14
v_call: TRBV30
clone_size: NA
cdr3_aa: CAWEPGVRNSPLHF
cdr3_nt: TGTGCCTGGGAACCGGGCGTCCGCAATTCACCCCTCCACTTT

j_call: TRBJ2-5
d_call: NA
cdr3_length: 15
v_call: TRBV3-1
clone_size: few
cdr3_aa: CASSQGESRSETQYF
cdr3_nt: TGTGCCAGCAGCCAAGGAGAAAGTCGTTCAGAGACCCAGTACTTC

j_call: TRBJ2-7
d_call: TRBD2
cdr3_length: 14
v_call: TRBV2
clone_size: NA
cdr3_aa: CASKGGSITYEQYF
cdr3_nt: TGTGCCAGCAAGGGCGGGAGCATTACCTACGAGCAGTACTTC

j_call: TRBJ2-1
d_call: TRBD1
cdr3_length: 14
v_call: TRBV5-1
clone_size: few
cdr3_aa: CASSIRQGDNEQFF
cdr3_nt: TGCGCCAGCAGCATTAGACAGGGGGACAATGAGCAGTTCTTC

j_call: TRBJ2-1
d_call: NA
cdr3_length: 13
v_call: TRBV5-1
clone_size: many
cdr3_aa: CASSLKSDNEQFF
cdr3_nt: TGCGCCAGCAGCTTAAAATCGGACAATGAGCAGTTCTTC

j_call: TRBJ2-3
d_call: TRBD1
cdr3_length: 15
v_call: TRBV2
clone_size: many
cdr3_aa: CASSEGDRGTDTQYF
cdr3_nt: TGTGCCAGCAGTGAAGGGGACAGGGGCACAGATACGCAGTATTTT

j_call: TRBJ2-1
d_call: TRBD2
cdr3_length: 18
v_call: TRBV28
clone_size: few
cdr3_aa: CASSPGLAGGNADNEQFF
cdr3_nt: TGTGCCAGCAGTCCCGGACTAGCGGGAGGGAACGCTGACAATGAGCAGTTCTTC

j_call: TRBJ2-5
d_call: TRBD1
cdr3_length: 15
v_call: TRBV20-1
clone_size: few
cdr3_aa: CSARLPQGVRETQYF
cdr3_nt: TGCAGTGCTAGGTTACCCCAGGGGGTGAGAGAGACCCAGTACTTC

j_call: TRBJ1-1
d_call: NA
cdr3_length: 15
v_call: TRBV7-2
clone_size: many
cdr3_aa: CASSLVGGTDTEAFF
cdr3_nt: TGTGCCAGCAGCTTAGTAGGCGGCACAGACACTGAAGCTTTCTTT

j_call: TRBJ1-5
d_call: NA
cdr3_length: 17
v_call: TRBV15
clone_size: many
cdr3_aa: CATSRDQFGTGDQPQHF
cdr3_nt: TGTGCCACCAGCAGAGATCAGTTTGGGACGGGGGATCAGCCCCAGCATTTT

j_call: TRBJ2-1
d_call: NA
cdr3_length: 12
v_call: TRBV6-2/TRBV6-3
clone_size: many
cdr3_aa: CASDSGRGEQFF
cdr3_nt: TGTGCCAGCGATTCGGGTCGTGGGGAGCAGTTCTTC

j_call: TRBJ2-3
d_call: NA
cdr3_length: 12
v_call: TRBV20-1
clone_size: few
cdr3_aa: CSAGEPHDTQYF
cdr3_nt: TGCAGTGCTGGAGAACCGCACGATACGCAGTATTTT

j_call: TRBJ2-2
d_call: TRBD1
cdr3_length: 17
v_call: TRBV11-2
clone_size: few
cdr3_aa: CASSSKIQGVGAGELFF
cdr3_nt: TGTGCCAGCAGCTCAAAGATACAGGGGGTTGGCGCCGGGGAGCTGTTTTTT

j_call: TRBJ1-6
d_call: TRBD1
cdr3_length: 15
v_call: TRBV14
clone_size: few
cdr3_aa: CASSQLRGLNSPLHF
cdr3_nt: TGTGCCAGCAGCCAACTCAGGGGGCTTAATTCACCCCTCCACTTT

j_call: TRBJ1-1
d_call: NA
cdr3_length: 13
v_call: TRBV6-1
clone_size: many
cdr3_aa: CASTRVGLTEAFF
cdr3_nt: TGTGCCAGCACCCGCGTAGGGTTGACTGAAGCTTTCTTT

j_call: TRBJ1-4
d_call: NA
cdr3_length: 18
v_call: TRBV14
clone_size: many
cdr3_aa: CASSLRRIGGETNEKLFF
cdr3_nt: TGTGCCAGCAGTCTTCGTCGGATCGGGGGCGAAACTAATGAAAAACTGTTTTTT

j_call: TRBJ2-1
d_call: NA
cdr3_length: 14
v_call: TRBV7-9
clone_size: NA
cdr3_aa: CASSLDRSYNEQSF
cdr3_nt: TGTGCCAGCAGCTTAGACAGATCCTACAATGAGCAGTCCTTC

j_call: TRBJ2-1
d_call: TRBD1
cdr3_length: 11
v_call: TRBV3-1
clone_size: NA
cdr3_aa: CASSRRGEQFF
cdr3_nt: TGTGCCAGCAGCCGCAGGGGGGAGCAGTTCTTC

j_call: TRBJ2-7
d_call: NA
cdr3_length: 15
v_call: TRBV12-3/TRBV12-4
clone_size: few
cdr3_aa: CASRVTGIGTYEQYF
cdr3_nt: TGTGCCAGCAGGGTAACAGGGATTGGCACCTACGAGCAGTACTTC

j_call: TRBJ1-1
d_call: NA
cdr3_length: 16
v_call: TRBV5-1
clone_size: many
cdr3_aa: CASSPRAGTMNTEAFF
cdr3_nt: TGCGCCAGCAGCCCTCGGGCAGGAACTATGAACACTGAAGCTTTCTTT

j_call: TRBJ1-2
d_call: NA
cdr3_length: 15
v_call: TRBV6-1
clone_size: many
cdr3_aa: CASRPRGPSLSGYTF
cdr3_nt: TGTGCCAGCAGACCCCGCGGACCGTCGTTATCTGGCTACACCTTC

j_call: TRBJ2-5
d_call: NA
cdr3_length: 15
v_call: TRBV7-3
clone_size: many
cdr3_aa: CASSLGGENQETQYF
cdr3_nt: TGTGCCAGCAGCTTGGGGGGTGAAAACCAAGAGACCCAGTACTTC

j_call: TRBJ1-2
d_call: TRBD1
cdr3_length: 12
v_call: TRBV6-1
clone_size: many
cdr3_aa: CASSWDSYGYTF
cdr3_nt: TGTGCCAGCAGCTGGGACAGCTATGGCTACACCTTC

j_call: TRBJ2-5
d_call: NA
cdr3_length: 16
v_call: TRBV7-9
clone_size: NA
cdr3_aa: CASSATITGTGETQYF
cdr3_nt: TGTGCCAGCAGCGCCACTATTACAGGGACGGGAGAGACCCAGTACTTC

j_call: TRBJ2-7
d_call: TRBD1
cdr3_length: 16
v_call: TRBV5-1
clone_size: NA
cdr3_aa: CASSRPVTGGVYEQYF
cdr3_nt: TGTGCCAGCAGCCGACCAGTGACAGGGGGCGTGTACGAGCAGTACTTC

j_call: TRBJ2-3
d_call: TRBD2
cdr3_length: 15
v_call: TRBV2
clone_size: many
cdr3_aa: CASRGTSVKTDTQYF
cdr3_nt: TGTGCCAGCAGAGGGACTAGCGTTAAGACAGATACGCAGTATTTT